Listed below are T cell receptor beta chains from one sample, sequenced in a study of shared clonotypes between healthy human individuals. Method: immunoSEQ multiplex PCR; TCRdb's copy keeps in-frame clones and lacks some. The sample consists of around 300,000 clones, 87% of them appearing once. Sample: memory CD8+ T cells sorted from blood. The source of these receptors is a man aged 18 to 35 in good health. CDR3s include the opening cysteine and the closing phenylalanine or tryptophan. Each record gives: D gene, V gene, clone size, J gene, CDR3 DNA, CDR3 protein. A D gene is named only where the DNA matches it firmly. Clone size, where shown, is once, few, many, or a class for clones that have expanded.

D gene: .
V gene: TRBV4-1
clone size: .
J gene: TRBJ1-6
CDR3 DNA: TGCGCCAGCAAGGTGAGCGGACAGCGACCAAGCTCCTATAATTCACCCCTCCACTTT
CDR3 protein: CASKVSGQRPSSYNSPLHF

D gene: TRBD2
V gene: TRBV4-3
clone size: .
J gene: TRBJ2-1
CDR3 DNA: TGCGCCAGCAGCCAATCCCTCAGATCAGCGGGAGTATATCATGAGCAGTTCTTC
CDR3 protein: CASSQSLRSAGVYHEQFF

D gene: .
V gene: TRBV4-1
clone size: .
J gene: TRBJ1-1
CDR3 DNA: TGCGCCAGCAGCCAAGGCCAGTTGAACACTGAAGCTTTCTTT
CDR3 protein: CASSQGQLNTEAFF

D gene: .
V gene: TRBV6-9
clone size: .
J gene: TRBJ2-1
CDR3 DNA: TGTGCCAGCAGCCCCCTCGAACTACCGTACAATGAGCAGTTCTTC
CDR3 protein: CASSPLELPYNEQFF

D gene: .
V gene: TRBV30
clone size: .
J gene: TRBJ1-1
CDR3 DNA: TGTGCCTGGAGTACCTGGCAGGAAGCTTTCTTT
CDR3 protein: CAWSTWQEAFF

D gene: .
V gene: TRBV5-4
clone size: .
J gene: TRBJ1-2
CDR3 DNA: TGTGCCAGCAGCTCCCGGGGGGCATTTAGTACCTTC
CDR3 protein: CASSSRGAFSTF

D gene: .
V gene: TRBV6-5
clone size: .
J gene: TRBJ1-6
CDR3 DNA: TGTGCCAGCAGCTCCTTTACAGACGGAAATTCACCCCTCCACTTT
CDR3 protein: CASSSFTDGNSPLHF

D gene: .
V gene: TRBV7-7
clone size: .
J gene: TRBJ2-1
CDR3 DNA: TGTGCTAGCAGCCTATATCAGAGCTCCTACAATGAGCAGTTCTTC
CDR3 protein: CASSLYQSSYNEQFF

D gene: .
V gene: TRBV27
clone size: .
J gene: TRBJ2-1
CDR3 DNA: TGTGCCAGCAGTCCGGACTCGATAGGAATTGACAATGAGCAGTTCTTC
CDR3 protein: CASSPDSIGIDNEQFF

D gene: TRBD2
V gene: TRBV27
clone size: .
J gene: TRBJ2-7
CDR3 DNA: TGTGCCAGCAGCTCTAGCGGGAGCATCAACGAGCAGTACTTC
CDR3 protein: CASSSSGSINEQYF

D gene: .
V gene: TRBV6-5
clone size: .
J gene: TRBJ2-7
CDR3 DNA: TGTGCCAGCAGTTACTCATTAGGCTACGAGCAGTACTTC
CDR3 protein: CASSYSLGYEQYF

D gene: .
V gene: TRBV5-1
clone size: few
J gene: TRBJ2-7
CDR3 DNA: TGCGCCAGCAGCTTGGAGGGGATTTCCTACGAGCAGTACTTC
CDR3 protein: CASSLEGISYEQYF

D gene: .
V gene: TRBV6-5
clone size: .
J gene: TRBJ1-5
CDR3 DNA: TGTGCCAGCGGTCCAGGTAATCAGCCCCAGCATTTT
CDR3 protein: CASGPGNQPQHF

D gene: TRBD2
V gene: TRBV9
clone size: .
J gene: TRBJ2-2
CDR3 DNA: TGTGCCAGCAGCTTGCAGCGGGGGGCCGCAGACGGGGAGCTGTTTTTT
CDR3 protein: CASSLQRGAADGELFF

D gene: .
V gene: TRBV2
clone size: many
J gene: TRBJ2-7
CDR3 DNA: TGTGCCAGCAGTGGCACTACCTCCTACGAGCAGTACTTC
CDR3 protein: CASSGTTSYEQYF

D gene: TRBD2
V gene: TRBV7-9
clone size: .
J gene: TRBJ2-5
CDR3 DNA: TGTGCCAGCAGCCGTGGGCAGCGGGAGGGCCGGGAGACCCAGTACTTC
CDR3 protein: CASSRGQREGRETQYF

D gene: TRBD1
V gene: TRBV7-9
clone size: once
J gene: TRBJ1-2
CDR3 DNA: TGTGCCAGCAGCCCGACAGGGGAAGTTTCGCGTGGCTACACCTTC
CDR3 protein: CASSPTGEVSRGYTF

D gene: TRBD1
V gene: TRBV5-1
clone size: .
J gene: TRBJ2-3
CDR3 DNA: TGCGCCAGCTCCCCAATAGGGGCAGGGGGCGCGGATACGCAGTATTTT
CDR3 protein: CASSPIGAGGADTQYF

D gene: .
V gene: TRBV6-5
clone size: once
J gene: TRBJ1-2
CDR3 DNA: TGTGCCAGCAGTCCCTCCGGCGGGTACTATGGCTACACCTTC
CDR3 protein: CASSPSGGYYGYTF

D gene: .
V gene: TRBV5-1
clone size: .
J gene: TRBJ2-1
CDR3 DNA: TGCGCCAGCAGCTTGATCCGGGAGTACAATGAGCAGTTCTTC
CDR3 protein: CASSLIREYNEQFF

D gene: TRBD1
V gene: TRBV27
clone size: many
J gene: TRBJ1-2
CDR3 DNA: TGTGCCAGCAGCACAATGGGCTGGGACAGGGGCCATTCGAAGGGCTATGGCTACACCTTC
CDR3 protein: CASSTMGWDRGHSKGYGYTF

D gene: TRBD2
V gene: TRBV11-2
clone size: .
J gene: TRBJ2-7
CDR3 DNA: TGTGCCAGCAGCTTAGCGACTAGCGGGAGTGGAGAGCAGTACTTC
CDR3 protein: CASSLATSGSGEQYF

D gene: .
V gene: TRBV7-9
clone size: .
J gene: TRBJ2-7
CDR3 DNA: TGTGCCAGCAGCAATGGACAGTCTAGCTCCTACGAGCAGTACTTC
CDR3 protein: CASSNGQSSSYEQYF

D gene: TRBD2
V gene: TRBV5-4
clone size: .
J gene: TRBJ2-7
CDR3 DNA: TGTGCCAGCAGCTTGAGTTCGGGACTAGCGGGAGGCGAGCAGTACTTC
CDR3 protein: CASSLSSGLAGGEQYF

D gene: TRBD2
V gene: TRBV11-2
clone size: once
J gene: TRBJ2-7
CDR3 DNA: TGTGCCAGCAGCCACAGACTAGCCAGCTCCTACGAGCAGTACTTC
CDR3 protein: CASSHRLASSYEQYF

D gene: .
V gene: TRBV11-2
clone size: .
J gene: TRBJ1-1
CDR3 DNA: TGTGCCAGCAGCTTAGATGAGACTTTTATGAACACTGAAGCTTTCTTT
CDR3 protein: CASSLDETFMNTEAFF

D gene: TRBD1
V gene: TRBV6-5
clone size: .
J gene: TRBJ1-1
CDR3 DNA: TGTGCCAGCACTTCCCGGGACAGGGGGACTGAAGCTTTCTTT
CDR3 protein: CASTSRDRGTEAFF

D gene: .
V gene: TRBV2
clone size: .
J gene: TRBJ2-3
CDR3 DNA: TGTGCCACCCAACAGGTGGGGGAAGATACGCAGTATTTT
CDR3 protein: CATQQVGEDTQYF